This is a list of T cell receptor beta chains from one sample in a study of blood T cells in healthy people across ages. TCRdb used MiXCR to reprocess the 5' RACE reads, holding one entry per CDR3 protein. The sample contains about 640,000 distinct CDR3 sequences, approximately 59% of which appear only once. The sequencing sample was made of blood. These receptors came from a man in his sixties in good health. The CDR3 runs from the conserved cysteine through the conserved F or W. The order of the fields is J gene, clone size, D gene, V gene, CDR3 DNA, CDR3 protein. D genes are given only for firm matches. Clone size is shown for a subset of rows, as once, few, many or a class of expanded clone.

>TRBJ1-2|.|.|TRBV3-1
TGTGCCAGCAGCGTCCCGGGACGGGGGAGTGGCTACACCTTC
CASSVPGRGSGYTF
>TRBJ2-2|.|.|TRBV7-2
TGTGCCAGCAGCTTACGAGGGGGGGGTACCGGGGAGCTGTTTTTT
CASSLRGGGTGELFF
>TRBJ1-2|.|.|TRBV7-9
TGTGCCAGCAGCAGGGACATAAACTATGGCTACACCTTC
CASSRDINYGYTF
>TRBJ1-5|.|.|TRBV27
TGTGCCGAACCCGTGAAGGAGGCCTCTTTGGCCCAGCATTTT
CAEPVKEASLAQHF
>TRBJ2-4|.|TRBD1|TRBV6-6
TGTGCCAGCAGTTGTGGACAGGACGACATTCAGTACTTC
CASSCGQDDIQYF
>TRBJ2-4|.|.|TRBV7-2
TGTGCCAGCAGCTTGAGGGCAGGGATAGCCAAAAACATTCAGTACTTC
CASSLRAGIAKNIQYF
>TRBJ1-2|.|.|TRBV6-6
TGTGCCAGCAGTTACGGTGGCAGAGACTATGGCTACACCTTC
CASSYGGRDYGYTF
>TRBJ1-4|many|.|TRBV18
TGTGCCAGCTCATTTGGGAACACTAATGAAAAACTGTTTTTT
CASSFGNTNEKLFF
>TRBJ2-1|.|.|TRBV10-3
TGTGCCATCAGACTAGGCGGGGATACTGGCAATGAGCAGTTCTTC
CAIRLGGDTGNEQFF
>TRBJ2-3|once|TRBD1|TRBV12-3/TRBV12-4
TGTGCCAGCAGTTTCGCCCCCGGGACAGGGGCTCCAGATACGCAGTATTTT
CASSFAPGTGAPDTQYF
>TRBJ2-3|few|TRBD2|TRBV20-1
TGCAGTGCCAGCGGCGGGGGGGCTACAGATACGCAGTATTTT
CSASGGGATDTQYF
>TRBJ1-2|.|TRBD1|TRBV27
TGTGCCAGCAGTTCAGGACAGGGGCGGAACTATGGCTACACCTTC
CASSSGQGRNYGYTF
>TRBJ2-7|many|.|TRBV7-2
TGCGCCAGCAGCTTGCCGAGCACCTACGAGCAGTACTTC
CASSLPSTYEQYF
>TRBJ2-3|.|TRBD2|TRBV10-3
TGTGCCATCAGTGGGACTAGCGGGGGGGCCAGAGATACGCAGTATTTT
CAISGTSGGARDTQYF
>TRBJ2-1|.|TRBD2|TRBV7-8
TGTGCCAGCATCACTGGGTCTAGCGGGGCTCATGAGCAGTTCTTC
CASITGSSGAHEQFF
>TRBJ1-2|.|.|TRBV6-1
TGTGCCAGCAGTGAAGAGTGGGGGGAGGGGCCAAACTATGGCTACACCTTC
CASSEEWGEGPNYGYTF
>TRBJ1-6|.|.|TRBV7-9
TGTGCCAGCAGCCCCAACGGTAATTCACCCCTCCACTTT
CASSPNGNSPLHF
>TRBJ2-7|.|.|TRBV3-1
TGTGCCAGCAGCCAAGACGAAGGAATCACAGGGTCTCACATCTACGAGCAGTACTTC
CASSQDEGITGSHIYEQYF
>TRBJ2-5|.|TRBD1|TRBV5-5
TGTGCCAGCAGCTTAGGGACAGCGTTATTGCAAGAGACCCAGTACTTC
CASSLGTALLQETQYF
>TRBJ2-3|.|.|TRBV24-1
TGTGCCACCAGTGATCATACAGATACGCAGTATTTT
CATSDHTDTQYF
>TRBJ1-2|few|.|TRBV7-6
TGTGCCAGCAGGGCTTTGGCGGCCTATGGCTACACCTTC
CASRALAAYGYTF
>TRBJ1-6|.|.|TRBV20-1
TGCAGTGCTAAGCAGGGAGATGGTTCACCCCTCCACTTT
CSAKQGDGSPLHF
>TRBJ2-2|many|TRBD2|TRBV11-1
TGTGCCAGCAGCCCCCGGAGAAGCGGGGTCCCGGAGCTGTTTTTT
CASSPRRSGVPELFF
>TRBJ2-5|.|TRBD1|TRBV18
TGTGCCAGCTCACGGGACAGGTCGGCTGTGCAGTACTTC
CASSRDRSAVQYF
>TRBJ2-1|.|.|TRBV2
TGTGCCAGTCGATGGTCCTACAGTGACAATGAGCAGTTCTTC
CASRWSYSDNEQFF
>TRBJ1-1|.|.|TRBV5-5
TGTGCCAGCAGCTGGGTTGGGGAAACTGAAGCTTTCTTT
CASSWVGETEAFF
>TRBJ2-4|.|.|TRBV6-5
TGTGCCAGCAGCCGGTCGGAGAGGGGCAAAAACATTCAGTACTTC
CASSRSERGKNIQYF
>TRBJ2-1|few|.|TRBV20-1
TGCAGTGCTAGAGTTGAAGGGGGGCTAACCTACAATGAGCAGTTCTTC
CSARVEGGLTYNEQFF
>TRBJ2-7|.|.|TRBV4-2
TGTGCCAGCAGCCAAGGATCAGGGAGAGTCCACGAGCAGTACTTC
CASSQGSGRVHEQYF
>TRBJ2-5|.|TRBD2|TRBV20-1
TGCAGCGGCGGACTAGCGGGGGGGCATGAAGAGACCCAGTACTTC
CSGGLAGGHEETQYF
>TRBJ2-3|few|.|TRBV29-1
TGCAGCGTTGAGGGGATGAGAGCAGATACGCAGTATTTT
CSVEGMRADTQYF
>TRBJ2-7|many|.|TRBV3-1
TGTGCCAGCAGCGGTCCCTACGAGCAGTACTTC
CASSGPYEQYF
>TRBJ2-7|few|.|TRBV10-3
TGTGCCATCAGTGAACGGTTATACGAGCAGTACTTC
CAISERLYEQYF
>TRBJ1-6|.|TRBD1|TRBV20-1
TGCAGTGCTCCCGGGACAGACTCGAGCTCCTATAATTCACCCCTCCACTTT
CSAPGTDSSSYNSPLHF
>TRBJ2-1|few|TRBD2|TRBV5-1
TGCGCCAGCAGACCGGGACTAGGGTCGGGGGAGCAGTTCTTC
CASRPGLGSGEQFF
>TRBJ2-4|few|.|TRBV18
TGTGCCAGCTCACCACCGGGTGGCGGAGCCAAAAACATTCAGTACTTC
CASSPPGGGAKNIQYF
>TRBJ1-5|.|TRBD1|TRBV7-9
TGTGCCAGCAGCTTAGGGACCGGACAGGGGAGCTATCAGCCCCAGCATTTT
CASSLGTGQGSYQPQHF
>TRBJ2-3|.|.|TRBV29-1
TGCAGCGCTGAAGAGGCTGGAGGCACAGATACGCAGTATTTT
CSAEEAGGTDTQYF
>TRBJ2-3|.|.|TRBV27
TGTGCCACAAAAAAAACGACAGGCGCTAGCACAGATACGCAGTATTTT
CATKKTTGASTDTQYF
>TRBJ2-1|.|.|TRBV7-9
TGTGCCAGCAGCTTAGTGAAAGCCTACAATGAGCAGTTCTTC
CASSLVKAYNEQFF
>TRBJ1-1|.|.|TRBV18
TGTGCCAGCTCACCACCGGCGTCAGATCCTTACACTGAAGCTTTCTTT
CASSPPASDPYTEAFF
>TRBJ1-4|.|TRBD1|TRBV7-9
TGTGCCAGCGGCCAAGACAGGGGGCGCTTCGGTGAAAAACTGTTTTTT
CASGQDRGRFGEKLFF
>TRBJ2-5|few|.|TRBV4-1
TGCGCCAGCAGCCAAGTTGCCACTAGTCGTGAGACCCAGTACTTC
CASSQVATSRETQYF
>TRBJ2-1|.|.|TRBV2
TGTGCCAGCAGTGAAAGGGCAGCGTACAATGAGCAGTTCTTC
CASSERAAYNEQFF
>TRBJ1-2|.|TRBD1|TRBV15
TGTGCCACCAGCAGAGATACAGGGGCCGCCGGCTACACCTTC
CATSRDTGAAGYTF
>TRBJ2-7|.|.|TRBV7-2
TGTGCCAGCAGCACCCCCTCGGACGGGGGCTACGAGCAGTACTTC
CASSTPSDGGYEQYF
>TRBJ2-7|.|TRBD1|TRBV6-5
TGTGCCAGCAGGAGACGGACAGGGGCCTACGAGCAGTACTTC
CASRRRTGAYEQYF
>TRBJ2-3|many|.|TRBV7-8
TGTGCCAGCAGCCCCGGGGTCCGTGTGGGGCAGTATTTT
CASSPGVRVGQYF
>TRBJ2-1|.|TRBD2|TRBV7-8
TGTGCCAGCAGCACCCGACTAGCGGGGGGCCTTTACAATGAGCAGTTCTTC
CASSTRLAGGLYNEQFF
>TRBJ2-2|.|.|TRBV12-3/TRBV12-4
TGTGCCAGCAGTTCCTCCCCGGTGTCCCAGACCGGGGAGCTGTTTTTT
CASSSSPVSQTGELFF
>TRBJ2-1|.|TRBD1|TRBV5-1
TGCGCCAGCAGCTCTGGGACAGGGCTGGGTGAGCAGTTCTTC
CASSSGTGLGEQFF
>TRBJ1-1|few|TRBD1|TRBV25-1
TGTGCCAGCAGTGCCCGGACAGGGAATAAAGCTTTCTTT
CASSARTGNKAFF
>TRBJ1-2|.|TRBD1|TRBV6-1
TGTGCCAGCAGTGAAGATAGCTGGCAGGGGGACTATGGCTACACCTTC
CASSEDSWQGDYGYTF
>TRBJ2-2|.|TRBD2|TRBV9
TGTGCCAGCAGCGTAGGGGGGGGAGTGCTGTTTTTT
CASSVGGGVLFF
>TRBJ2-7|.|TRBD2|TRBV2
TGTGCCAGCAGTTTGACTAGCAGCCTATACGAGCAGTACTTC
CASSLTSSLYEQYF
>TRBJ2-2|.|.|TRBV6-1
TGTGCCAGCCGACGGCAGGGCAGCACCGGGGAGCTGTTTTTT
CASRRQGSTGELFF
>TRBJ2-5|.|.|TRBV20-1
TGCAGTGCTCGTCCGGGGGGCTCAAAGACCCAGTACTTC
CSARPGGSKTQYF
>TRBJ2-5|.|TRBD1|TRBV12-3/TRBV12-4
TGTGCCAGCAGATCCGGGACAGGACAAGAGACCCAGTACTTC
CASRSGTGQETQYF
>TRBJ1-2|.|.|TRBV6-5
TGTGCCAGCAGTTCCTGGGAGGACTACTATGGCTACACCTTC
CASSSWEDYYGYTF